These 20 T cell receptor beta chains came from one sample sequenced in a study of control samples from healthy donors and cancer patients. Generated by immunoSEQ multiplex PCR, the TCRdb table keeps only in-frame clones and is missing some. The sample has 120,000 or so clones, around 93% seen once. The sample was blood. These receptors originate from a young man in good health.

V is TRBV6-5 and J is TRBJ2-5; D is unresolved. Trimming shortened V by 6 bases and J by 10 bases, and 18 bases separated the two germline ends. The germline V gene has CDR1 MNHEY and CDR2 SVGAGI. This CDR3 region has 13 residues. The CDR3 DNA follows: TGTGCCAGCAGCCGAATCTGGCCTCCTATCCAGTACTTC. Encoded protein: CASSRIWPPIQYF.

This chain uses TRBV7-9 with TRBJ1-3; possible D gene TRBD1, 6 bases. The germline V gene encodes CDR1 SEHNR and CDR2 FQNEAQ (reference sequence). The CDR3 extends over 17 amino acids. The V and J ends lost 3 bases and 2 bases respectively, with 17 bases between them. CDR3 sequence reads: CASSLTWTDLTGNTIYF. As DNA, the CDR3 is TGTGCCAGCAGCTTGACTTGGACAGACCTGACTGGAAACACCATATATTTT.

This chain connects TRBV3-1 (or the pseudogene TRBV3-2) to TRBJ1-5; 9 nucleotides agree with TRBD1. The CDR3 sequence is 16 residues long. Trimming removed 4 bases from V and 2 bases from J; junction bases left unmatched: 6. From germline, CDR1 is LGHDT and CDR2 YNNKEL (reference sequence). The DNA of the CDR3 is TGTGCCAGCAGCCCGGGGACAGGGTTTGGCAATCAGCCCCAGCATTTT. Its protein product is CASSPGTGFGNQPQHF.

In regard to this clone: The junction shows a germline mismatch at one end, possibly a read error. CDR3 amino acids: CASSIESGYEQYF. Written as DNA, the CDR3 is TGTGCCAGCAGCATAGAATCGGGCTACGAGCAGTACTTC. The chain couples TRBV11-2 to TRBJ2-7; no clear D gene. Germline V gene sequence: CDR1 SGHAT, CDR2 FQNNGV. The CDR3 sequence is 13 residues long.

CDR3 sequence: CASSGDGYGYTF. CDR3 nucleotides: TGTGCCAGCAGCGGGGACGGCTATGGCTACACCTTC. The chain joins TRBV6-4 to TRBJ1-2; D is possibly TRBD1 (5 bases). CDR3 size: 12 residues. Per the germline V gene, CDR1 is MRHNA and CDR2 is SNTAGT. Trimming removed 6 bases from V and 4 bases from J, with 9 bases in between.

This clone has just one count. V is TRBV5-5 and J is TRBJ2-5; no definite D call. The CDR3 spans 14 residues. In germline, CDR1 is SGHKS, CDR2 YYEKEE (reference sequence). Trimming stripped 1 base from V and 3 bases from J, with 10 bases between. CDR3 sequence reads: CASSLLPNEETQYF. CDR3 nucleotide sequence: TGTGCCAGCAGCTTGTTGCCCAACGAAGAGACCCAGTACTTC.

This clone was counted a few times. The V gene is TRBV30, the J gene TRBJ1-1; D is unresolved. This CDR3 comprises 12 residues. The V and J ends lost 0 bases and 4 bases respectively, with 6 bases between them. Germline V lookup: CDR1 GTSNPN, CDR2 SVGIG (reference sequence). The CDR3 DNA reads TGTGCCTGGAGTGTACTGGGCACTGAAGCTTTCTTT. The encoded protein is CAWSVLGTEAFF.

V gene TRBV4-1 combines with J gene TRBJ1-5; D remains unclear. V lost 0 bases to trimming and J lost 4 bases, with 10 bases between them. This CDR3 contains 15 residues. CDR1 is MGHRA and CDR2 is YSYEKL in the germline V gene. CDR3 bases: TGCGCCAGCAGCCAAGACCGGGGTTCGAATCAGCCCCAGCATTTT. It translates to CASSQDRGSNQPQHF.

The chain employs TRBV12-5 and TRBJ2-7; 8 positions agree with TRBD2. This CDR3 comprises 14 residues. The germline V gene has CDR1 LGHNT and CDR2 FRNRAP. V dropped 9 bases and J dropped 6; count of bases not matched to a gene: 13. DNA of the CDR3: TGTGCTAGGGGGCCCTCGGGGGGGGCGGGCGAGCAGTACTTC. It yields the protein CARGPSGGAGEQYF.

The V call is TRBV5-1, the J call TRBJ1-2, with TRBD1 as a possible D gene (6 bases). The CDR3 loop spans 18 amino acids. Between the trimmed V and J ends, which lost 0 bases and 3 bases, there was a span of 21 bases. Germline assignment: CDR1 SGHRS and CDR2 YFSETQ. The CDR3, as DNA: TGCGCCAGCAGCTTGGTTGGTCTGACAGGACAACGATACTATGGCTACACCTTC. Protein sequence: CASSLVGLTGQRYYGYTF.

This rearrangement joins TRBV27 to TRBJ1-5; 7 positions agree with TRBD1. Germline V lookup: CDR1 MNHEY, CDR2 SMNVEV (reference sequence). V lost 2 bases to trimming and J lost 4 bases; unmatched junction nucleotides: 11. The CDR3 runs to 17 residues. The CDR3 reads CASSLRLTGTENQPQHF. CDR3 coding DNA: TGTGCCAGCAGTTTACGGCTAACCGGGACAGAAAATCAGCCCCAGCATTTT.

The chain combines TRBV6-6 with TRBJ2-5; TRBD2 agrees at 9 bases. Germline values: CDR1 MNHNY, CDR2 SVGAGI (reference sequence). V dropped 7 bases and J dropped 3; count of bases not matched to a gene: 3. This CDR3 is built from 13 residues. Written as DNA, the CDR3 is TGTGCCAGCAATAGCGGGGGAGAAGAGACCCAGTACTTC. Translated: CASNSGGEETQYF.

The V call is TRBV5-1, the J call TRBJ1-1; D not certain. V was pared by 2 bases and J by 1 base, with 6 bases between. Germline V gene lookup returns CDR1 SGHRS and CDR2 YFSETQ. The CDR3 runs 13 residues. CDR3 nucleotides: TGCGCCAGCAGCTTAATCTCGAACACTGAAGCTTTCTTT. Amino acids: CASSLISNTEAFF.

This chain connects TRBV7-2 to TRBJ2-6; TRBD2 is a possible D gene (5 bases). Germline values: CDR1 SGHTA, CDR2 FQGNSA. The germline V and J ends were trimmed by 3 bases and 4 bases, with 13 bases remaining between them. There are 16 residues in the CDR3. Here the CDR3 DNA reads TGTGCCAGCAGCTTCTCGGCGGGTACGGGGGCCAACGTCCTGACTTTC. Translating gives CASSFSAGTGANVLTF.

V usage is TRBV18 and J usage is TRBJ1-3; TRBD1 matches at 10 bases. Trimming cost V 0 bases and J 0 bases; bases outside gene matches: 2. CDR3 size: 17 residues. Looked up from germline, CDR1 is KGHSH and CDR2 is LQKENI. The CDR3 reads CASSPPGQGSSGNTIYF. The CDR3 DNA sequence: TGTGCCAGCTCACCACCGGGACAGGGGTCCTCTGGAAACACCATATATTTT.

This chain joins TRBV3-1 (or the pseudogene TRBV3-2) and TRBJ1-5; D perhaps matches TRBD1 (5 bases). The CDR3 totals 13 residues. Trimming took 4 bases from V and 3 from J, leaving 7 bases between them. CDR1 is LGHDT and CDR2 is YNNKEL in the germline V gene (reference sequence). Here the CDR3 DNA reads TGTGCCAGCAGCCTGACAGTCAATCAGCCCCAGCATTTT. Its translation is CASSLTVNQPQHF.

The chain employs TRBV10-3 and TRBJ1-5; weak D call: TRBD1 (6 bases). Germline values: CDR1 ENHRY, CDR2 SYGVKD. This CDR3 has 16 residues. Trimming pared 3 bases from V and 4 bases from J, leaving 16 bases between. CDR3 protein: CAISEPQGFGNQPQHF. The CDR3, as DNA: TGTGCCATCAGTGAACCACAGGGTTTTGGAAATCAGCCCCAGCATTTT.

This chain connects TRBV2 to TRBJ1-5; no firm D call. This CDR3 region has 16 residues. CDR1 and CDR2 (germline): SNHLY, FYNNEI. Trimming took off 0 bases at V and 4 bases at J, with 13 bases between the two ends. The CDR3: CASSEALRASNQPQHF. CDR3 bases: TGTGCCAGCAGTGAAGCGCTTCGGGCGTCAAATCAGCCCCAGCATTTT.

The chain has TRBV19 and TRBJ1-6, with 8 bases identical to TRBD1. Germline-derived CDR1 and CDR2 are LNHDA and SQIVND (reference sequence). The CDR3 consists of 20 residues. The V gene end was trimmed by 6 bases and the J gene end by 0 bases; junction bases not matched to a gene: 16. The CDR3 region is CASRNIRDRGRSSYNSPLHF. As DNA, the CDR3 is TGTGCCAGTAGAAATATCCGAGACAGGGGCCGCAGCTCCTATAATTCACCCCTCCACTTT.

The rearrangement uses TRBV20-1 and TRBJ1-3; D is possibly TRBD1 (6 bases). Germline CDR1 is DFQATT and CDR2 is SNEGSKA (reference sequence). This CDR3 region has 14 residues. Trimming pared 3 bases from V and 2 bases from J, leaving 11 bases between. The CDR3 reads CSASRGTPGNTIYF. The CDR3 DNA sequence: TGCAGTGCTAGTAGGGGGACTCCTGGAAACACCATATATTTT.